Reported below is one T cell receptor (beta chain). The source of the sample is a study of T cell responses to AZD1222 COVID-19 vaccine. The table came from immunoSEQ multiplex PCR; TCRdb's copy has only in-frame clones and leaves some out. The table has about 140,000 clones, roughly 92% seen once. Deletions cut 5 bases from V and 2 bases from J, with 12 bases between. Germline V CDR1 and CDR2: MNHEY, SVGAGI. The CDR3 totals 14 residues. This receptor was obtained from an adult in good health. The J gene is TRBJ2-5, the V gene TRBV6-5; no clear D gene. Sequences were derived from peripheral blood, sampled on day 0 of AZD1222 vaccination. CDR3 coding DNA: TGTGCCAGCAGTCCGCACGAGGTTCAAGAGACCCAGTACTTC. It is translated as CASSPHEVQETQYF.